This T cell receptor beta chain was sequenced during a study of monozygotic twins with inflammatory bowel disease. The CDR3 spans 13 residues. Germline lookup yields CDR1 MNHEY and CDR2 SVGEGT. TCRdb re-analyzed the 5' RACE reads; it lists each CDR3 protein once, without DNA. The sample holds around 99,000 distinct CDR3 sequences. The gene calls are TRBV6-2 or TRBV6-3 and TRBJ2-2. The TCR sequence derives from a human donor with ulcerative colitis or Crohn's disease, or a healthy co-twin of an affected twin (not recorded which). Sequenced: blood. CDR3 amino acids: CASSDPNTGELFF.